This TCR beta chain was recovered during a study of T cells after yellow fever vaccination. Whole-study findings and limits: Post-booster repertoires again held most primary-vaccination clones (roughly 95% CD4, roughly 90% CD8).

Germline CDR1 reads DFQATT; CDR2 reads SNEGSKA (reference sequence). V was trimmed by 0 bases and J by 8 bases, leaving 16 bases between them. This CDR3 contains 14 residues. At least ten counts were recorded for this clonotype. 5'RACE template switching generated TCR cDNA, adding a universal primer site and UMIs. TCRdb used MiXCR to reprocess the 5' RACE reads, holding one entry per CDR3 protein. The sample has under 15,000 distinct CDR3 sequences; 6% to 8% are singletons. The V gene is TRBV20-1, the J gene TRBJ1-2; possibly TRBD1 for D (6 bases). This TCR was sampled from a man aged 18 to 35 who received the YFV17D yellow fever vaccine. The source material was PBMCs, either bulk or a sorted T-cell subset (CD4+, CD8+, memory, or dextramer-sorted; not recorded which), sampled on the day of the yellow fever booster vaccination. The CDR3 nucleotides read TGCAGTGCTAGAGATCTGGGGGCGTCTTCCGGCTACACCTTC. It yields the protein CSARDLGASSGYTF.